This TCR beta chain was captured in a study of blood T cell repertoires in COVID-19. Study information: COVID-19 samples, acute and convalescent, were from the United States, Italy and Spain. T cells, B-cell-depleted T cells, or PBMCs supplied cDNA or gDNA.

V gave up 4 bases and J gave up 4 bases; unmatched junction bases: 3. Germline-derived CDR1 and CDR2 are LGHNT and FRNRAP. This CDR3 has 15 residues. This table comes from immunoSEQ multiplex PCR, and its TCRdb copy is limited to in-frame clones, with some not included. The sample lists just under 150,000 clones; roughly 87% were seen once. Material: peripheral blood. The source is a human donor in a cohort sampled during active COVID-19. This chain links TRBV12-5 with TRBJ1-5, with 11 positions matching TRBD1. CDR3 loop: CASGSGDRGNQPQHF. The CDR3 DNA follows: TGTGCTAGTGGTTCGGGGGACAGGGGGAATCAGCCCCAGCATTTT.